Listed below are T cell receptor beta chains from one sample, sequenced in a study of cytomegalovirus exposure and HLA in healthy donors. The assay was immunoSEQ multiplex PCR, and TCRdb's table has in-frame clones only and misses some. The sample has roughly 160,000 clones, roughly 80% seen once; the top ten hold around 6.7%. The sample taken for sequencing was PBMCs. Receptor source: a woman in her twenties or thirties in good health and CMV-seropositive. CDR3s include the opening cysteine and the closing phenylalanine or tryptophan. A D gene is named only where the DNA matches it firmly. The size of a clone is reported for some rows only, either as once, few or many, or as a class for expanded clones.

v_gene,abundance,d_gene,j_gene,len,CDR3nt,CDR3aa
TRBV7-8,.,.,TRBJ2-3,17,TGTGCCAGCAGCTTCGTTAAAGGGCAGGGAAGCACAGATACGCAGTATTTT,CASSFVKGQGSTDTQYF
TRBV7-9,.,TRBD1,TRBJ1-1,14,TGTGCCAGCAGAATGACAGGGGAAGACACTGAAGCTTTCTTT,CASRMTGEDTEAFF
TRBV6-5,.,TRBD2,TRBJ2-3,15,TGTGCCAGCAGTTACCTAGCGGGCTACACAGATACGCAGTATTTT,CASSYLAGYTDTQYF
TRBV7-3,.,.,TRBJ1-1,14,TGTGCCAGCAGCTTAACGCCGGGGGACACTGAAGCTTTCTTT,CASSLTPGDTEAFF
TRBV5-4,once,.,TRBJ1-2,15,TGTGCCAGCAGCTTGGGTGGCGGCAAGTTCTATGGCTACACCTTC,CASSLGGGKFYGYTF
TRBV5-6,.,.,TRBJ1-5,15,TGTGCCAGCAGCTTGAATGGAGGGGGCAATCAGCCCCAGCATTTT,CASSLNGGGNQPQHF
TRBV7-8,.,.,TRBJ2-3,14,TGTGCCAGCAGCCGTTCAGTCACCACAGATACGCAGTATTTT,CASSRSVTTDTQYF
TRBV7-9,.,TRBD2,TRBJ2-5,17,TGTGCCAGCAGCCACCGACTAGCGGGGGGGATCCAAGAGACCCAGTACTTC,CASSHRLAGGIQETQYF
TRBV6-6,few,TRBD1,TRBJ1-4,15,TGTGCCAGCAGTCCACGAGGGACAGCTAATGAAAAACTGTTTTTT,CASSPRGTANEKLFF
TRBV6-5,.,.,TRBJ1-2,14,TGTGCCAGCAGCCCCGGCTTGGGAGCCTATGGCTACACCTTC,CASSPGLGAYGYTF
TRBV5-1,once,.,TRBJ2-5,13,TGCGCCAGCCGCTCAGGGTTCCAAGAGACCCAGTACTTC,CASRSGFQETQYF
TRBV27,.,TRBD1,TRBJ1-1,14,TGTGCCAGCAGTTTCTACGGACAGGGCACTGAAGCTTTCTTT,CASSFYGQGTEAFF
TRBV2,.,.,TRBJ2-2,12,TGTGCCAGCTCAGGGTACACCGGGGAGCTGTTTTTT,CASSGYTGELFF
TRBV28,.,TRBD1,TRBJ2-7,15,TGTGCCAGCAGTTTCCAAGGACAGGTGGTACGGGAGCAGTACTTC,CASSFQGQVVREQYF
TRBV29-1,.,TRBD1,TRBJ2-3,16,TGCAGCGTTAGCACTGGACAGGGGATGAGCACAGATACGCAGTATTTT,CSVSTGQGMSTDTQYF
TRBV5-6,.,TRBD1,TRBJ1-5,16,TGTGCCAGCAGCTTGAGGGGGCCAGATAGCAATCAGCCCCAGCATTTT,CASSLRGPDSNQPQHF
TRBV18,.,.,TRBJ2-5,15,TGTGCCAGCTCACCTCGGCGGAGGATAGGAGAGACCCAGTACTTC,CASSPRRRIGETQYF
TRBV7-3,.,.,TRBJ1-2,15,TGTGCCAGCAGCTTTAGAGAGGCGGAGAACTATGGCTACACCTTC,CASSFREAENYGYTF
TRBV4-2,.,.,TRBJ1-5,16,TGTGCCAGCAGCCAAGTGGCCAGGGGTAGCAATCAGCCCCAGCATTTT,CASSQVARGSNQPQHF
TRBV29-1,.,.,TRBJ2-5,13,TGCAGCGTTTGGACTGATGGGACTTGGGCCCAGTACTTC,CSVWTDGTWAQYF
TRBV5-1,.,.,TRBJ2-7,13,TGCGCCAGCAGCTTGGCCACGGGTAACGAGCAGTACTTC,CASSLATGNEQYF
TRBV5-1,.,TRBD1,TRBJ2-5,17,TGCGCCAGCAGCCAACTTCAAGGGACAGGCCTTAAAGAGACCCAGTACTTC,CASSQLQGTGLKETQYF
TRBV7-9,.,.,TRBJ1-6,12,TGTGCCAACGGGGGGGCTGGTTCACCCCTCCACTTT,CANGGAGSPLHF
TRBV7-2,.,TRBD1,TRBJ1-6,15,TGTGCCAGCAGCGGAACAGGGGGCTTGGATTCACCCCTCCACTTT,CASSGTGGLDSPLHF
TRBV7-9,.,.,TRBJ1-2,14,TGTGCCAGCAGCTTAGCTTGGCAGAACTATGGCTACACCTTC,CASSLAWQNYGYTF
TRBV9,.,.,TRBJ1-5,15,TGTGCCAGCAGCGTAGGTGGAGGGCGGAATCAGCCCCAGCATTTT,CASSVGGGRNQPQHF
TRBV6-1,.,TRBD1,TRBJ2-6,15,TGTGCCGGTGGACAGGGGGCCTCTGGGGCCAACGTCCTGACTTTC,CAGGQGASGANVLTF
TRBV7-9,.,.,TRBJ2-3,13,TGTGCCAGCCTGGGGGACTCTACAGATACGCAGTATTTT,CASLGDSTDTQYF
TRBV4-3,.,.,TRBJ2-2,16,TGCGCCAGCAGCCAAGATCGTCGGAGAAGCACCGGGGAGCTGTTTTTT,CASSQDRRRSTGELFF
TRBV9,.,TRBD1,TRBJ1-1,15,TGTGCCAGCAGCGTAGCTGCAGGGGGGTACACTGAAGCTTTCTTT,CASSVAAGGYTEAFF
TRBV5-1,.,.,TRBJ1-2,12,TGCGCCAGCAGCTTGGAAGGCGGAGGGTACACCTTC,CASSLEGGGYTF
TRBV5-6,.,.,TRBJ1-2,13,TGTGCCAGCAGCAAAACGGGGGTGTATGGCTACACCTTC,CASSKTGVYGYTF
TRBV5-6,.,TRBD1,TRBJ1-2,14,TGTGCCAGCAGGTCGGGACAGACCTTTTATGGCTACACCTTC,CASRSGQTFYGYTF
TRBV5-1,once,.,TRBJ1-4,14,TGCGCCAGCAGCTTTCAGGGTCGGAATGAAAAACTGTTTTTT,CASSFQGRNEKLFF
TRBV9,once,.,TRBJ1-2,13,TGTGCCAGCAGCGTAGGGCCCAATTCTGGCTACACCTTC,CASSVGPNSGYTF
TRBV7-9,.,TRBD1,TRBJ1-2,15,TGTGCCAGCAGTTCAGGGGGCACTCTCGAAGGGAGGTACACCTTC,CASSSGGTLEGRYTF
TRBV25-1,once,.,TRBJ2-2,12,TGTGCCAGCAGTGAACTCGCCGGGGAGCTGTTTTTT,CASSELAGELFF
TRBV7-7,.,.,TRBJ2-3,14,TGTGCCAGCAGCTTGAACAGGTTCACAGATACGCAGTATTTT,CASSLNRFTDTQYF
TRBV2,.,.,TRBJ1-5,15,TGTGCCAGCAGTGAGAGGGACACGGTCAATCAGCCCCAGCATTTT,CASSERDTVNQPQHF
TRBV5-6,.,TRBD1,TRBJ1-2,14,TGTGCCAGCAGCCTAGGACAGGGGACCTATGGCTACACCTTC,CASSLGQGTYGYTF
TRBV27,.,.,TRBJ1-2,13,TGTGCCAGCCTGACGAACCGGGGCTATGGCTACACCTTC,CASLTNRGYGYTF
TRBV9,.,TRBD1,TRBJ2-2,16,TGTGCCAGCAGCCCAGGACAGGGGGCGCGAAACGGGGAGCTGTTTTTT,CASSPGQGARNGELFF
TRBV4-2,.,.,TRBJ2-5,14,TGTGCCAGCAGCCTGATGAGGGGGCAAGAGACCCAGTACTTC,CASSLMRGQETQYF